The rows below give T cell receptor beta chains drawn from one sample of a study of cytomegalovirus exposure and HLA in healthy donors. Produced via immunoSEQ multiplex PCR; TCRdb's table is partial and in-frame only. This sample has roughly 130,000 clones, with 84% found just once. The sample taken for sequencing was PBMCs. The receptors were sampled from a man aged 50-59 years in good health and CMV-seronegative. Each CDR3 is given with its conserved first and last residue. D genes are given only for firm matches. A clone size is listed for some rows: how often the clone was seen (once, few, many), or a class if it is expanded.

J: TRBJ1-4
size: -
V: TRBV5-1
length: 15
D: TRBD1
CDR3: CASSLHGQGGEKLFF
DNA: TGCGCCAGCAGCTTACATGGGCAGGGGGGCGAAAAACTGTTTTTT

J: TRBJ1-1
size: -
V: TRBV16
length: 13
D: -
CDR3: CASSQSRESKAFF
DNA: TGTGCCAGCAGCCAATCGCGAGAGTCTAAAGCTTTCTTT

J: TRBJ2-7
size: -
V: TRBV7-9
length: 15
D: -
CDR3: CASSLLGTTGNEQYF
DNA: TGTGCCAGCAGCTTGTTGGGGACCACAGGGAACGAGCAGTACTTC

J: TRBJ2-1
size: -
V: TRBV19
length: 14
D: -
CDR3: CAANTGTSVNEQFF
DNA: TGTGCCGCAAATACCGGGACTTCGGTCAATGAGCAGTTCTTC

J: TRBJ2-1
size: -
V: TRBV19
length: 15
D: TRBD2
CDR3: CASMKSGGSYNEQFF
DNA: TGTGCCAGTATGAAGAGCGGGGGTTCCTACAATGAGCAGTTCTTC

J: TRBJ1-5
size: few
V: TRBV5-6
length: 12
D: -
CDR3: CASSLQGNYQHF
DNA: TGTGCCAGCAGTCTCCAGGGCAATTACCAGCATTTT

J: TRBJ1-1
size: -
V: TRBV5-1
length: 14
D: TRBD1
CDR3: CASSPQGAGTEAFF
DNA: TGCGCCAGCAGCCCACAGGGGGCTGGAACTGAAGCTTTCTTT

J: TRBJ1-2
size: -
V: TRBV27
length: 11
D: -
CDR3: CASSPGLGYTF
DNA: TGTGCCAGCAGTCCCGGACTGGGCTACACCTTC

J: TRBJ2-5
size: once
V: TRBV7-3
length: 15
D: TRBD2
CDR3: CASSPSGGVLETQYF
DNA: TGTGCCAGCAGCCCTAGCGGGGGGGTCCTGGAGACCCAGTACTTC

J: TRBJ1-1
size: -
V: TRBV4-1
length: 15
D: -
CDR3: CASSQPSVSGTEAFF
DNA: TGCGCCAGCAGCCAACCTTCTGTCAGCGGCACTGAAGCTTTCTTT

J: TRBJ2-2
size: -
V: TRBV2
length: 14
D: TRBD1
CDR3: CASSRQGSTGELFF
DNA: TGTGCCAGCAGTCGACAGGGGAGCACCGGGGAGCTGTTTTTT

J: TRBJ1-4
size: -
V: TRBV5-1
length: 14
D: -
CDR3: CASSLWGENEKLFF
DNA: TGCGCCAGCAGCCTGTGGGGGGAAAATGAAAAACTGTTTTTT

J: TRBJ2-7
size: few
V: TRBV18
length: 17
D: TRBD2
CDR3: CASSPRLAGWRSYEQYF
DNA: TGTGCCAGCTCACCGAGACTAGCGGGGTGGAGGTCCTACGAGCAGTACTTC

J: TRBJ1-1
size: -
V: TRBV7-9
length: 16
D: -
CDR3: CASSEAYLVAGAEAFF
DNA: TGTGCCAGCAGCGAGGCGTACTTAGTGGCGGGCGCTGAAGCTTTCTTT

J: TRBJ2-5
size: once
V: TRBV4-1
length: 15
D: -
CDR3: CASSQDTAGIETQYF
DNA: TGCGCCAGCAGCCAAGATACGGCAGGGATTGAGACCCAGTACTTC

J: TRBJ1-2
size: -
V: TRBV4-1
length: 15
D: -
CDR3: CASSPLGAGVGGYTF
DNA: TGCGCCAGCAGCCCCCTGGGCGCAGGCGTGGGCGGCTACACCTTC

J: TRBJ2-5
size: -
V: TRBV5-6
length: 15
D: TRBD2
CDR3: CASSLTQRGVETQYF
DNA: TGTGCCAGCAGCTTGACTCAGCGGGGGGTAGAGACCCAGTACTTC

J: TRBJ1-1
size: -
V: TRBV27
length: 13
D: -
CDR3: CASRQGFGTEAFF
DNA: TGTGCCAGCAGACAGGGTTTTGGCACTGAAGCTTTCTTT

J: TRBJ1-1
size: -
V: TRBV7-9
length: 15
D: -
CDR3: CASSLGGHMNTEAFF
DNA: TGTGCCAGCAGCTTAGGAGGACACATGAACACTGAAGCTTTCTTT

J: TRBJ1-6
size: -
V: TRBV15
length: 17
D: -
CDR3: CATQQGLGLWDNSPLHF
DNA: TGTGCCACCCAACAGGGTTTAGGGCTTTGGGATAATTCACCCCTCCACTTT

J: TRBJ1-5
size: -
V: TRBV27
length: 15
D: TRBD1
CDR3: CASSLGTGINQPQHF
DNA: TGTGCCAGCAGTCTCGGGACAGGGATCAATCAGCCCCAGCATTTT

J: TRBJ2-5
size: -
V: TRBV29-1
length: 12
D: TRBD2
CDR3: CSVRTRVETQYF
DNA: TGCAGCGTTAGGACTAGAGTAGAGACCCAGTACTTC